This T cell receptor beta chain derives from a study of cytomegalovirus exposure and HLA in healthy donors. Researchers ran the PCR with 60 Vbeta and 13 Jbeta primers. Generated by immunoSEQ multiplex PCR, the TCRdb table keeps only in-frame clones and is missing some. This sample has some 270,000 clones, with about 90% found just once. This TCR was recovered from a girl aged 2-10 years in good health and CMV-seronegative. Sequencing input: PBMCs.

The DNA of the CDR3 is TGTGCCATCAGTGGAGCGGAAAGCACAGATACGCAGTATTTT. As protein: CAISGAESTDTQYF. The chain recombines TRBV10-3 with TRBJ2-3; the D gene is possibly TRBD2 (5 bases). This CDR3 is 14 amino acids long. Trimming removed 4 bases from V and 0 bases from J, with 8 bases in between. Germline assignment: CDR1 ENHRY and CDR2 SYGVKD.